This T cell receptor (delta chain) was documented in a study of γδ T cells in repeated Plasmodium falciparum infection. Turning to the study itself: Malian children with intense seasonal malaria exposure were compared with matched Australian children. Timepoints: baseline, immediately before selected infections, and 21 days after every infection.

Whole-study findings and limits: In Vdelta2-negative, largely Vdelta1+, gammadelta repertoires, repeated controlled infections appeared to drive clonal selection waves. Over time and infection, Vgamma9/Vdelta2+ repertoires remained highly stable and polyclonal.

TCRdb re-processed the multiplex PCR reads using CATT. This sample yields tens of thousands of delta-chain clones, of which roughly 1.8% are seen a single time; 15% belongs to the top ten. This clone turned up a few times. The antigen remains unidentified. TCRdb lists the protein of a much larger clone for this DNA, which differs at residue 15, so this is likely a read error; the protein given here is translated from the DNA itself. Gammadelta T cells were flow-sorted from PBMC into Vgamma9/Vdelta2+ and Vdelta2-negative populations for bulk analysis. Germline CDR1 reads TSWWSYY; CDR2 reads QGS. The ends lost 2 bases at V and 0 bases at J; junction bases unmatched: 33. The CDR3 runs to 25 residues.

The genes are TRDV1 and TRDJ1, with 7 nucleotides matching TRDD2. Sequencing input: gamma-delta T cells from blood. The clonotype originates from a pool of human donors (malaria-infected and uninfected, not separated). CDR3: CALGEFCPPNSYRYCGKRYTDKLIF. DNA of the CDR3: TGTGCTCTTGGGGAATTTTGCCCCCCTAATTCCTACCGGTACTGTGGGAAACGTTACACCGATAAACTCATCTTT.